This TCR beta chain was identified in a study of T-cell reconstitution after alpha-beta-depleted transplantation in children. Findings and caveats of the study: Surviving recipient T cells and thymic progenitors underlay high day-60 TCRbeta diversity in some patients. By about two months after transplant, alpha-beta T cells reportedly arose from several hundred graft clones that had expanded. Hyperexpanded clones declined; after one year, newly produced T cells mostly supplied diversity.

Concerning this clonotype: What it recognizes is unknown.

As it was prepared, the TCRbeta library received unique molecular identifiers. A single record per CDR3 protein comes from TCRdb applying MiXCR to the PCR reads. Of 350,000 to 500,000 distinct CDR3 sequences in the sample, about 40% were seen once. This CDR3 contains 15 residues. From germline, CDR1 is DFQATT and CDR2 SNEGSKA (reference sequence). Trimming shortened V by 7 bases and J by 1 base, and 16 bases separated the two germline ends. The TCR originated in a girl aged 2 to 9 with aplastic anemia, due to receive a stem cell transplant. This material consisted of PBMCs, taken before TCRalphabeta/CD19-depleted stem cell transplant. The V and J genes are TRBV20-1 and TRBJ2-2, with D perhaps TRBD2 (6 bases). CDR3 region: CSVLETRGNTGELFF. CDR3 DNA: TGCAGTGTTCTGGAGACTAGGGGGAACACCGGGGAGCTGTTTTTT.